This is a list of T cell receptor beta chains from one sample in a study of blood T cell repertoires in COVID-19. Here immunoSEQ multiplex PCR was the method, and the copy in TCRdb shows in-frame clones only, minus some. The sample holds 140,000 or so clones; approximately 84% are singletons and the top ten take roughly 4.8%. Sequences were obtained from peripheral blood. The receptors stem from a human donor in a cohort sampled during active COVID-19. The CDR3 runs from the conserved cysteine through the conserved F or W. Fields, in order: clone size, J gene, V gene, D gene, CDR3 protein, CDR3 DNA. A D gene is named only where the DNA matches it firmly. Expanded clones are given a class, and other clones once, few, many or no size at all.

- | TRBJ2-1 | TRBV2 | TRBD2 | CASTSLGTSSGEQFF | TGTGCCAGCACCTCCCTCGGGACTAGCTCTGGTGAGCAGTTCTTC
- | TRBJ1-1 | TRBV15 | TRBD1 | CATSRGQGGDEAFF | TGTGCCACCAGCAGAGGACAGGGGGGCGACGAAGCTTTCTTT
- | TRBJ1-5 | TRBV6-5 | - | CASSPSGRGYQPQHF | TGTGCCAGCAGCCCATCGGGAAGGGGGTACCAGCCCCAGCATTTT
- | TRBJ2-6 | TRBV5-4 | TRBD1 | CASSLEQGRTNVLTF | TGTGCCAGCAGCTTGGAACAGGGGCGGACCAACGTCCTGACTTTC
- | TRBJ1-1 | TRBV5-1 | - | CASSMDSMNTEAFF | TGCGCCAGCAGCATGGACAGCATGAACACTGAAGCTTTCTTT
- | TRBJ2-7 | TRBV6-9 | TRBD1 | CASSLRDRDVAYEQYF | TGTGCCAGCAGCCTCCGGGACAGGGATGTTGCCTACGAGCAGTACTTC
- | TRBJ2-1 | TRBV28 | TRBD2 | CASSWGGYSPYNEQFF | TGTGCCAGCAGTTGGGGGGGTTACAGTCCCTACAATGAGCAGTTCTTC
- | TRBJ1-2 | TRBV19 | - | CASKPPGPNYGYTF | TGTGCCAGTAAACCCCCAGGGCCCAACTATGGCTACACCTTC
- | TRBJ1-1 | TRBV6-5 | TRBD1 | CASRGDRAFF | TGTGCCAGCAGGGGGGACAGGGCTTTCTTT
- | TRBJ2-7 | TRBV2 | - | CASSLGQQDEQYF | TGTGCCAGCAGCCTAGGCCAACAGGACGAGCAGTACTTC
- | TRBJ2-1 | TRBV18 | - | CASSPGAANNEQFF | TGTGCCAGCTCACCAGGAGCGGCAAACAATGAGCAGTTCTTC
- | TRBJ2-6 | TRBV19 | - | CASSMQGTRGTSGANVLTF | TGTGCCAGTAGTATGCAAGGGACAAGGGGCACCTCTGGGGCCAACGTCCTGACTTTC
- | TRBJ1-5 | TRBV6-5 | - | CASSSGNVVGNQPQHF | TGTGCCAGCAGTTCCGGGAACGTGGTGGGCAATCAGCCCCAGCATTTT
- | TRBJ1-4 | TRBV7-9 | - | CASSLETGEKLFF | TGTGCCAGCAGCTTAGAGACAGGTGAAAAACTGTTTTTT
- | TRBJ1-1 | TRBV29-1 | - | CSTTGGKGTEAFF | TGCAGCACGACGGGGGGGAAAGGGACTGAAGCTTTCTTT
- | TRBJ2-1 | TRBV5-1 | TRBD1 | CASSAPGQGALNEQFF | TGCGCCAGCAGCGCCCCGGGACAGGGGGCCTTGAATGAGCAGTTCTTC
- | TRBJ2-7 | TRBV28 | - | CASSLSGAYEQYF | TGTGCCAGCAGTTTGTCAGGGGCCTACGAGCAGTACTTC
few | TRBJ1-5 | TRBV6-1 | TRBD1 | CASSEAGQVQPQHF | TGTGCCAGCAGTGAAGCGGGACAGGTCCAGCCCCAGCATTTT
- | TRBJ2-5 | TRBV10-2 | - | CASSEATVQETQYF | TGCGCCAGCAGTGAGGCGACTGTTCAAGAGACCCAGTACTTC
- | TRBJ1-3 | TRBV9 | TRBD1 | CASSVQGDANTIYF | TGTGCCAGCAGCGTGCAGGGGGACGCAAACACCATATATTTT
few | TRBJ1-1 | TRBV18 | - | CASSTQGKNTEAFF | TGTGCCAGCTCTACACAGGGTAAGAACACTGAAGCTTTCTTT
once | TRBJ2-2 | TRBV7-6 | - | CASSLAGTPGNTGELFF | TGTGCCAGCAGCTTAGCTGGGACTCCGGGGAACACCGGGGAGCTGTTTTTT
few | TRBJ2-3 | TRBV7-2 | - | CASSLHSRRVEYF | TGTGCCAGCAGCCTCCACTCGAGGAGGGTCGAGTATTTT
few | TRBJ1-2 | TRBV24-1 | - | CATSDLQGGGEEGDYGYTF | TGTGCCACCAGTGATTTGCAAGGTGGAGGGGAGGAGGGCGACTATGGCTACACCTTC
- | TRBJ2-7 | TRBV28 | TRBD1 | CASRQGFSYEQYF | TGTGCCAGCAGACAGGGGTTTTCATACGAGCAGTACTTC
once | TRBJ2-1 | TRBV6-1 | - | CASSERGHFEFF | TGTGCCAGCAGTGAACGGGGACACTTTGAGTTCTTC
once | TRBJ2-1 | TRBV7-9 | TRBD2 | CASSLEGLAVNNEQFF | TGTGCCAGCAGCTTAGAGGGGCTAGCGGTAAACAATGAGCAGTTCTTC
- | TRBJ2-3 | TRBV4-1 | TRBD2 | CASSLTGLAGGRVTTDTQYF | TGCGCCAGCAGCCTAACGGGACTAGCGGGAGGGAGGGTTACCACAGATACGCAGTATTTT
- | TRBJ2-3 | TRBV5-1 | TRBD1 | CASSSRGQGIISTDTQYF | TGCGCCAGCAGCTCTAGGGGACAGGGAATTATTAGCACAGATACGCAGTATTTT
- | TRBJ2-2 | TRBV29-1 | TRBD2 | CSVSGLAALNTGELFF | TGCAGCGTGTCGGGACTAGCGGCTCTCAACACCGGGGAGCTGTTTTTT
- | TRBJ2-5 | TRBV28 | - | CASSLAGALGETQYF | TGTGCCAGCAGTTTAGCGGGGGCCCTAGGAGAGACCCAGTACTTC
- | TRBJ2-4 | TRBV28 | - | CASSTRGLAKNIQYF | TGTGCCAGCAGCACTAGGGGACTAGCCAAAAACATTCAGTACTTC
- | TRBJ2-1 | TRBV11-2 | TRBD2 | CASSTRAGVNEQFF | TGTGCCAGCAGCACTAGAGCGGGGGTGAATGAGCAGTTCTTC
- | TRBJ1-2 | TRBV11-2 | - | CASSLAPANYGYTF | TGTGCCAGCAGCTTAGCTCCAGCGAACTATGGCTACACCTTC
- | TRBJ1-6 | TRBV5-1 | - | CASSLVVRGNSPLHF | TGCGCCAGCAGCTTGGTTGTCAGGGGCAATTCACCCCTCCACTTT